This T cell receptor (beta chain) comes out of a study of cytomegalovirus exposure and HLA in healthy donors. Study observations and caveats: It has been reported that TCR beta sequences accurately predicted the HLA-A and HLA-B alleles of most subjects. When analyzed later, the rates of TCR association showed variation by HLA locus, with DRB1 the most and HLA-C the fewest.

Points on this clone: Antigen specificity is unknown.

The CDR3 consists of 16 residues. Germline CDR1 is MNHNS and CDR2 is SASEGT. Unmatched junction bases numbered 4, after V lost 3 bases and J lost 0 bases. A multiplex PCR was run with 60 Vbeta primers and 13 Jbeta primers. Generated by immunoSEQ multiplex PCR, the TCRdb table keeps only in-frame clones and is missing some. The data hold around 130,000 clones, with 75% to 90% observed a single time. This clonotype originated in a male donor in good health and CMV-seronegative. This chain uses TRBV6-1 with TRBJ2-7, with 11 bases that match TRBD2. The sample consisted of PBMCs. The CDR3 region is CASSDAGTSGSYEQYF. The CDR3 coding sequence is TGTGCCAGCAGTGATGCCGGGACTAGCGGCTCCTACGAGCAGTACTTC.